These 9 T cell receptor beta chains originate from one sample sequenced in a study of metastatic and nonmetastatic thyroid tumors. TCRdb reprocessed the PCR reads via MiXCR. The sample shows 30,000 to 35,000 clones, around a fifth of them seen only once. All patients were untreated before thyroid surgery. Sequencing used blood. These receptors were taken from a female donor with papillary thyroid cancer or a benign thyroid nodule (not recorded which). Some clones in this sample may be carry-over from other donors' samples.

By share of the sample, this clone is medium-sized. The chain carries TRBV4-2 and TRBJ1-4, with no clear D. The V gene's germline CDR1 is LGHNA and CDR2 YNFKEQ. The CDR3 is 13 amino acids. V was clipped by 4 bases and J by 5 bases, with 8 bases between them. CDR3 bases: TGTGCCAGCAGCCTAATTGACAATGAAAAACTGTTTTTT. This gives the protein CASSLIDNEKLFF.

In its sample, this clone was seen many times. The CDR3 DNA is TGTGCCATCAGTGGACAGGACACCCAGTTCTTC. It specifies CAISGQDTQFF. The chain employs TRBV10-3 and TRBJ2-1, with D maybe TRBD1 (6 bases). In germline, CDR1 is ENHRY, CDR2 SYGVKD. With 4 bases removed from V and 13 bases from J, the gap between germline ends came to 11 bases. This CDR3 region has 11 residues.

This clone occurred many times. The chain links TRBV11-3 to TRBJ1-2, with 7 bases fitting TRBD1. This CDR3 comprises 15 residues. Germline loops: CDR1 SGHNT, CDR2 YENEEA. The V gene end was trimmed by 5 bases and the J gene end by 4 bases; junction bases not matched to a gene: 10. The CDR3 loop reads CASSPGDSDVYGYTF. The CDR3 DNA reads TGTGCCAGCAGCCCTGGGGACAGTGATGTCTATGGCTACACCTTC.

The sample holds many counts of this clone. The genes are TRBV28 and TRBJ1-2; a weak D match, TRBD1 (6 bases). Germline CDR1 MDHEN, CDR2 SYDVKM. The CDR3 length is 14 residues. V was pared by 6 bases and J by 4 bases, with 15 bases between. The CDR3 sequence is CASRYSQGIYGYTF. Here the CDR3 DNA reads TGTGCCAGCAGATATTCCCAGGGGATCTATGGCTACACCTTC.

The gene calls are TRBV9 and TRBJ2-7; possible D gene TRBD1, 6 bases. Per the germline V gene, CDR1 is SGDLS and CDR2 is YYNGEE. CDR3 size: 13 residues. V was cut by 4 bases and J by 5 bases, with 13 bases left in between. The CDR3 region is CASSSQGWDEQYF. CDR3 bases: TGTGCCAGCAGCTCACAGGGTTGGGACGAGCAGTACTTC.

The J gene is TRBJ2-1, the V gene TRBV27; a possible D gene is TRBD1 (5 bases). Germline V gives CDR1 MNHEY, CDR2 SMNVEV (reference sequence). The V end was cut by 6 bases, the J end by 9 bases, with 12 bases between. This CDR3 has 12 amino acids. CDR3 amino acids: CASSYTGSEQFF. In DNA, the CDR3 is TGTGCCAGCAGCTATACAGGAAGTGAGCAGTTCTTC.

The genes are TRBV19 and TRBJ1-6; D call uncertain. V was shortened by 3 bases and J by 7 bases, with 10 bases between the two germline ends. Germline assignment: CDR1 LNHDA and CDR2 SQIVND (reference sequence). The CDR3 spans 14 residues. CDR3 sequence (DNA): TGTGCCAGTAGTATGGATCCTCAAAATTCACCCCTCCACTTT. As protein: CASSMDPQNSPLHF. The full variable domain, completed using reference TRBV19 and TRBJ1-6, is DGGITQSPKYLFRKEGQNVTLSCEQNLNHDAMYWYRQDPGQGLRLIYYSQIVNDFQKGDIAEGYSVSREKKESFPLTVTSAQKNPTAFYLCASSMDPQNSPLHFGNGTRLTVT.

This clone was counted ten times or more. The chain joins TRBV5-1 to TRBJ1-1; 10 bases are shared with TRBD1. The V gene end was trimmed by 0 bases and the J gene end by 7 bases; junction bases not matched to a gene: 6. The CDR3 covers 15 residues. Per the germline V gene, CDR1 is SGHRS and CDR2 is YFSETQ. CDR3 residues: CASSLAGTGDVEAFF. Written as DNA, the CDR3 is TGCGCCAGCAGCTTGGCCGGGACAGGGGATGTTGAAGCTTTCTTT.

Notes on this clone: At one end the junction does not follow the germline gene, possibly because of a read error. The chain links TRBV28 to TRBJ2-6, with D perhaps matching TRBD1 or TRBD2 (5 bases each). The germline CDR1 and CDR2 sequences are MDHEN and SYDVKM. The CDR3 is 17 residues long. The CDR3 reads CASSLQVLAAGANVLTF. Written as DNA, the CDR3 is TGTGCCAGCAGTTTACAGGTCCTAGCCGCTGGGGCCAATGTCCTGACTTTC.